This T cell receptor beta chain was sequenced in a study of early T cells in non-severe SARS-CoV-2 infection. Study as a whole: Chains were unpaired, as sequencing was done on bulk RNA from unsorted whole blood.

Individual cDNA molecules were tagged with unique molecular identifiers, the study reported. TCRdb called the 5' RACE reads again in MiXCR, with one record for every CDR3 protein. The sample contains more than 55,000 distinct CDR3 sequences, roughly 13% of which appear only once. This CDR3 contains 15 residues. The V and J ends lost 4 bases and 3 bases respectively, with 13 bases between them. Looked up from germline, CDR1 is SEHNR and CDR2 is FQNEAQ (reference sequence). This clonotype was counted a few times. Its specificity is unknown. Findings of the study overall: Clonotype matching in VDJdb favored anti-spike CD8 responses and did not capture private and CD4 specificities.

The J gene is TRBJ2-4, the V gene TRBV7-9, with D perhaps TRBD2 (6 bases). The specimen was whole blood, collected at baseline. The TCR was taken from an adult who was a healthcare worker with PCR-confirmed SARS-CoV-2 infection or an uninfected control (not recorded which). In DNA, the CDR3 is TGTGCCAGCAGCTCCGACCGGGGAGGCAAAAACATTCAGTACTTC. This sequence encodes CASSSDRGGKNIQYF.